This T cell receptor (beta chain) was recorded in a study of T cell repertoires in cytomegalovirus infection (dated by TCRdb to the late 2010s). Regarding the research as a whole: The peptide stimulations were aimed at well-studied HLA-B-restricted epitopes as well as recently identified HLA-C-restricted CMV epitopes, whose presentation resists viral immunomodulation. Donor HLA type was relevant to the analysis, because carriage of CMV infection together with the matching HLA type was indicated by public TCR beta signatures.

Taken with the paper, the label for treatment or condition translates to: in vitro stimulation with specific CMV peptide epitopes to enrich CMV-specific T cells. Broader findings and caveats from the paper: The ex vivo response was dominated by HLA-C-restricted CMV-specific TCR beta clonotypes, which also provided the single most frequent clonotype in two of eight donors. In both this cohort and an independent cohort of some 350 donors, the cumulative frequency of public TCR beta family members distinguished carriers of CMV infection plus the relevant HLA type.

This clonotype was observed a handful of times. The specificity of this receptor is unknown. No quality values exist for individual bases; no much larger clone is one base distant. Instrument on record: Illumina HiSeq 1500. The public sequencing data were trimmed at Q25 with fastp and processed into clonotypes with MiXCR by TCRdb, which kept only in-frame beta chains. Identical CDR3 proteins give one entry, which carries the most common genes and DNA. Within this sample are about 770,000 distinct CDR3 sequences, with roughly 28% of them counted one time only. Jointly, the top ten make up 10% to 15% of the sample. V is shortened by 0 bases, J by 6 bases, and the region joining them spans 8 bases. Via the germline V gene (reference sequence), CDR1 is MNHEY and CDR2 SMNVEV. The CDR3 numbers 13 residues from cysteine through phenylalanine. The kept DNA is CDR3 alone, 39 bases in frame from the first base.

The sequence is built from TRBV27 and TRBJ1-1, with a tentative D gene TRBD1 over 5 matching bases. This receptor was identified in a human donor in good health (CMV status not recorded). Some clones in this sample may be carry-over from other donors' samples. The sequencing used cultured CD8+ T cells from PBMCs, collected from culture after CMV antigen stimulation. Here the CDR3 is given as CASSLSQGSEAFF. The DNA reads TGTGCCAGCAGTTTATCCCAGGGATCTGAAGCTTTCTTT.